These 8 T cell receptor beta chains were all obtained from the same sample, sequenced in a study of T cell repertoires in cytomegalovirus infection. Each CDR3 protein is one row after TCRdb ran MiXCR on the reads. The data contain roughly 120,000 distinct CDR3 sequences, roughly 9.1% of them singletons. The antigens for these receptors are not known. Source material: PBMCs, sequenced either directly or after in vitro stimulation (not recorded which). These receptors came from a human donor in good health (CMV status not recorded). Some clones in this sample may be carry-over from other donors' samples.

V gene TRBV5-1 combines with J gene TRBJ2-1; D remains unclear. The CDR3 runs 14 residues. Germline assignment: CDR1 SGHRS and CDR2 YFSETQ. V dropped 6 bases and J dropped 0 bases, with 10 bases sitting between them. The DNA for the CDR3 is TGCGCCAGCATGGAAACGAGCTCCTACAATGAGCAGTTCTTC. Encoded protein: CASMETSSYNEQFF.

This clonotype showed up just a few times. The chain recombines TRBV29-1 with TRBJ2-2; tentatively, D is TRBD2 (5 bases). The germline V gene has CDR1 SQVTM and CDR2 ANQGSEA. V was pared by 4 bases and J by 0 bases, with 6 bases between. The CDR3 has 13 amino acids. CDR3 sequence: CSVGGTNTGELFF. DNA for the CDR3: TGCAGCGTTGGAGGGACGAACACCGGGGAGCTGTTTTTT.

This clonotype was recorded many times. This chain joins TRBV7-2 and TRBJ2-3; 10 nucleotides match TRBD2. After removal of 2 bases from V and 5 bases from J, the junction contained 10 bases not matched to a gene. The CDR3 runs 17 residues. Germline V gene sequence: CDR1 SGHTA, CDR2 FQGNSA. DNA of the CDR3: TGTGCCAGCAGCTTAACGTCCAGCGGGAGGGCCCTAGATACGCAGTATTTT. As protein: CASSLTSSGRALDTQYF.

Comments on this clonotype: A much larger clonotype is one base distant, so this may be a read error. The rearrangement joins TRBV7-2 to TRBJ1-6, with D tentatively TRBD1 (5 bases). CDR3 size: 15 residues. Per germline, CDR1 SGHTA and CDR2 FQGNSA. The CDR3 DNA reads as TGTGCCAGCAGCTTAGGGGGGAACTATAATTCACCCCCCCACTTT. Its protein is CASSLGGNYNSPPHF.

In this sample, this clonotype turned up many times. V usage is TRBV7-3 and J usage is TRBJ2-3; D ambiguous. In germline, CDR1 is SGHTA, CDR2 FQGTGA. This CDR3 has 15 amino acids. V was trimmed by 5 bases and J by 0 bases, leaving 12 bases between them. CDR3 in amino acids: CASSTFPTSTDTQYF. In nucleotides, the CDR3 is TGTGCCAGCAGCACTTTCCCCACCAGCACAGATACGCAGTATTTT. The full variable domain, its missing parts supplied by reference TRBV7-3 and TRBJ2-3, is GAGVSQTPSNKVTEKGKYVELRCDPISGHTALYWYRQSLGQGPEFLIYFQGTGAADDSGLPNDRFFAVRPEGSVSTLKIQRTERGDSAVYLCASSTFPTSTDTQYFGPGTRLTVL.

On this clonotype itself: A read error is possible here, since a much larger clone lies one base away. The chain recombines TRBV19 with TRBJ2-2, with 8 bases that match TRBD2. Germline V lookup: CDR1 LNHDA, CDR2 SQIVND (reference sequence). The CDR3 is made up of 18 amino acids. CDR3 sequence (DNA): TGTGCCAGTAGTATCCCACGCCGAAAAGCGGGAGTATTCGGGGAGGTGTTTTTT. Its protein is CASSIPRRKAGVFGEVFF.

This clonotype was detected ten times or more. The V and J genes are TRBV30 and TRBJ1-2; 9 nucleotides line up with TRBD1. Germline CDR1 is GTSNPN and CDR2 is SVGIG (reference sequence). CDR3 length equals 17 residues. With 3 bases clipped from V and 2 bases from J, the junction kept 13 bases outside the gene matches. The CDR3 DNA follows: TGTGCCTGGAGCCGAGCGACAGGGGGGAACAAAAACTATGGCTACACCTTC. The encoded protein is CAWSRATGGNKNYGYTF.

The chain combines TRBV5-1 with TRBJ2-1; TRBD2 aligns across 8 bases. This CDR3 is built from 15 residues. Germline CDR1 reads SGHRS; CDR2 reads YFSETQ. After removal of 7 bases from V and 2 bases from J, the junction contained 8 bases not matched to a gene. Here the CDR3 reads CASRPGLDPYNEQFF. In nucleotides, the CDR3 is TGCGCCAGCCGTCCGGGACTAGACCCCTACAATGAGCAGTTCTTC.